The 18 T cell receptor beta chains reported below all come from one sample, sequenced in a study of T-cell memory formation after mild COVID-19 (dated by TCRdb to the early 2020s). Library preparation employed 5' RACE. Sequencing was carried out with an Illumina NovaSeq 6000. Starting from the raw public reads, TCRdb applied fastp trimming at Q25, assembled clones with MiXCR and retained in-frame beta chains. Each entry merges the rows of one CDR3 protein and shows their most common DNA and genes. For this sample the table gives about 49,000 distinct CDR3 sequences, of which 25% to 30% were detected only once. Jointly, the top ten make up around 45% of the sample. The sample was PBMCs or a T cell subset sorted from them (not recorded which). These TCRs come from a man in his late teens or twenties who had mild COVID-19 (a few samples of this study predate the infection). The sample titles of this study are shuffled in the database, so cell type and time point are left out; the donor was told from shared clones.

V and J are TRBV6-2 or TRBV6-3 and TRBJ2-1; TRBD1 aligns across 10 bases. The CDR3 runs to 16 residues. From germline, CDR1 is MNHEY and CDR2 SVGEGT. With V trimmed by 0 bases and J by 3 bases, 2 bases remained unmatched. The CDR3 nucleotides read TGTGCCAGCAGTTACTCCCGGGACAGGGGCTACAATGAGCAGTTCTTC. Amino acids: CASSYSRDRGYNEQFF.

The rearrangement joins TRBV29-1 to TRBJ2-7; a possible D gene is TRBD1 (5 bases). With 5 bases removed from V and 3 bases from J, the gap between germline ends came to 11 bases. In germline, CDR1 is SQVTM, CDR2 ANQGSEA. This CDR3 has 12 amino acids. In nucleotides, the CDR3 is TGCAGCGTTCAACAGGCGAACTACGAGCAGTACTTC. It is translated as CSVQQANYEQYF.

The CDR3 spells CASSPREWNTEAFF. CDR3 coding DNA: TGCGCCAGCAGCCCCCGGGAGTGGAACACTGAAGCTTTCTTT. The V gene is TRBV4-1, the J gene TRBJ1-1; D unclear. The V end was cut by 4 bases, the J end by 1 base, with 10 bases between. The CDR3 consists of 14 residues. Germline CDR1 is MGHRA and CDR2 is YSYEKL.

This chain links TRBV4-3 with TRBJ2-7; TRBD1 matches at 7 bases. Germline loops: CDR1 LGHNA, CDR2 YSLEER. V was pared by 0 bases and J by 3 bases, with 8 bases of the junction left unmatched. This CDR3 spans 16 amino acids. The CDR3 loop is CASSQDRTGFIYEQYF. The CDR3 nucleotides are TGCGCCAGCAGCCAAGATCGGACAGGATTCATCTACGAGCAGTACTTC.

This sequence joins TRBV6-6 and TRBJ2-7, with D unresolved. Between the trimmed V and J ends, which lost 10 bases and 3 bases, there was a span of 19 bases. The CDR3 is 14 amino acids. The germline V gene encodes CDR1 MNHNY and CDR2 SVGAGI (reference sequence). In DNA form, the CDR3 reads TGTGCCACCCTTTCCGCGCAGGCGGTCTACGAGCAGTACTTC. Protein product: CATLSAQAVYEQYF.

This sequence joins TRBV4-1 and TRBJ2-1; possible D gene TRBD2, 6 bases. Germline CDR1 is MGHRA and CDR2 is YSYEKL. This CDR3 has 16 amino acids. V was trimmed by 0 bases and J by 3 bases, leaving 12 bases between them. CDR3 region: CASSQDYRGSYNEQFF. The CDR3 DNA reads as TGCGCCAGCAGCCAAGATTACCGGGGGAGCTACAATGAGCAGTTCTTC.

This clonotype was detected only once. The chain carries TRBV4-1 and TRBJ1-4; no clear D. The CDR3 totals 12 residues. Germline CDR1 is MGHRA and CDR2 is YSYEKL. Trimming took 4 bases from V and 7 from J, leaving 7 bases between them. The CDR3, as DNA: TGCGCCAGCAGCCTAGTCGGTGAAAAACTGTTTTTT. Its protein product is CASSLVGEKLFF.

The chain combines TRBV12-3 or TRBV12-4 with TRBJ2-3; D unclear. The V end lost 6 bases, the J end lost 0 bases, and 10 bases lay between the germline ends. CDR3 length: 14 residues. In DNA form, the CDR3 reads TGTGCCAGCAGCCCAGATTGGAGCACAGATACGCAGTATTTT. Its translation: CASSPDWSTDTQYF.

The genes are TRBV5-1 and TRBJ1-6; the D is unclear. Germline CDR1 is SGHRS and CDR2 is YFSETQ. This CDR3 has 15 residues. V lost 0 bases to trimming and J lost 9 bases, with 13 bases between them. In DNA, the CDR3 is TGCGCCAGCAGCTTGGTAACCGGGAAAGGTTCACCCCTCCACTTT. It specifies CASSLVTGKGSPLHF.

This chain joins TRBV28 and TRBJ2-1; a possible D gene is TRBD1 (8 bases). Germline V gene lookup returns CDR1 MDHEN and CDR2 SYDVKM. V was shortened by 6 bases and J by 5 bases, with 14 bases between the two germline ends. This CDR3 region has 14 residues. The CDR3 region is CASRNRGGDNEQFF. In DNA form, the CDR3 reads TGTGCCAGCAGAAACAGGGGGGGAGACAATGAGCAGTTCTTC. Looking up the rest from reference TRBV28 and TRBJ2-1 gives the full variable domain: DVKVTQSSRYLVKRTGEKVFLECVQDMDHENMFWYRQDPGLGLRLIYFSYDVKMKEKGDIPEGYSVSREKKERFSLILESASTNQTSMYLCASRNRGGDNEQFFGPGTRLTVL.

This clonotype turned up a few times. The V and J genes are TRBV15 and TRBJ2-5; TRBD1 or TRBD2 may be the D gene (5 bases each). The CDR3 spans 15 residues. The germline V gene encodes CDR1 LNHNV and CDR2 YYDKDF (reference sequence). With 1 base removed from V and 5 bases from J, the gap between germline ends came to 14 bases. CDR3 region: CATSRVRGYGETQYF. DNA for the CDR3: TGTGCCACCAGCAGAGTGAGGGGTTACGGGGAGACCCAGTACTTC.

The rearrangement links TRBV4-1 to TRBJ1-6; D is ambiguous. This CDR3 comprises 15 residues. Germline V CDR1 and CDR2: MGHRA, YSYEKL. Trimming stripped 0 bases from V and 7 bases from J, with 10 bases between. This CDR3 reads CASSQDPQLNSPLHF. CDR3 bases: TGCGCCAGCAGCCAAGATCCCCAGCTGAATTCACCCCTCCACTTT.

This clonotype counts as hyperexpanded. This rearrangement joins TRBV5-6 to TRBJ2-1, with D tentatively TRBD1 or TRBD2 (5 bases each). This CDR3 has 14 residues. Germline V lookup: CDR1 SGHDT, CDR2 YYEEEE. Between the trimmed V and J ends, which lost 4 bases and 5 bases, there was a span of 13 bases. The CDR3 protein is CASSPEGRHNEQFF. CDR3 nucleotides: TGTGCCAGCAGCCCCGAGGGACGGCACAATGAGCAGTTCTTC.

The rearrangement uses TRBV4-3 and TRBJ2-1, with 9 bases matching TRBD1. The CDR3 has 16 amino acids. Germline V gene sequence: CDR1 LGHNA, CDR2 YSLEER. Trimming at V came to 0 bases and at J to 7 bases, leaving 7 bases not matched to a gene. CDR3 residues: CASSQDPRDRANEQFF. The CDR3 DNA reads TGCGCCAGCAGCCAAGATCCGCGGGACAGGGCAAATGAGCAGTTCTTC.

A few counts support this clonotype. The rearrangement links TRBV2 to TRBJ2-7, with D perhaps TRBD2 (6 bases). This CDR3 is 13 amino acids long. V lost 6 bases, J lost 4 bases, and 13 bases lay in between. CDR1 is SNHLY and CDR2 is FYNNEI in the germline V gene. DNA for the CDR3: TGTGCCAGCAGCGGAGGGGTCTCTTACGAGCAGTACTTC. Protein product: CASSGGVSYEQYF.

This clonotype was observed a handful of times. This chain uses TRBV4-2 with TRBJ2-5; TRBD2 agrees at 13 bases. Germline V CDR1 and CDR2: LGHNA, YNFKEQ. The V and J ends lost 2 bases and 5 bases, in that order; junction bases with no gene match: 5. The length of the CDR3 is 16 residues. The DNA of the CDR3 is TGTGCCAGCAGCCAAACTAGCGGGGGGGATTATGAGACCCAGTACTTC. Translation gives CASSQTSGGDYETQYF.

This clonotype appeared a few times. The chain carries TRBV6-6 and TRBJ2-7; D not resolved. Germline V CDR1 and CDR2: MNHNY, SVGAGI (reference sequence). The CDR3 runs 13 residues. V lost 0 bases and J 3 bases, leaving 6 bases between the germline ends. CDR3: CASSYSGYYEQYV. CDR3 nucleotides: TGTGCCAGCAGTTACTCGGGATACTACGAGCAGTACGTC.

The V call is TRBV29-1, the J call TRBJ2-5, with 8 positions matching TRBD1. The junction had 10 bases not matched to a gene; V was cut back by 3 bases and J by 7 bases. Germline CDR1 reads SQVTM; CDR2 reads ANQGSEA. There are 14 residues in the CDR3. CDR3 sequence reads: CSVDWGQAEGTQYF. In DNA form, the CDR3 reads TGCAGCGTTGATTGGGGACAGGCAGAGGGGACCCAGTACTTC.